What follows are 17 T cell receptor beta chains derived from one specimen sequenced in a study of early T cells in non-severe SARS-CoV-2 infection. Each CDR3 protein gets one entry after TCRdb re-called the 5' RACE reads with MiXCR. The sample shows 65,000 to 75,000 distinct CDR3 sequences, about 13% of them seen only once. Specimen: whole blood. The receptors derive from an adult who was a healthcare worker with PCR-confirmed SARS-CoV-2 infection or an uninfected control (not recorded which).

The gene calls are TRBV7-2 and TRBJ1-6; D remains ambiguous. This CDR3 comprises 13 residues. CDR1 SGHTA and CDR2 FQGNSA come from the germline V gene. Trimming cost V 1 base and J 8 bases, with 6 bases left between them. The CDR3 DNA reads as TGTGCCAGCAGCTTAGTTCCGGATTCACCCCTCCACTTT. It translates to CASSLVPDSPLHF. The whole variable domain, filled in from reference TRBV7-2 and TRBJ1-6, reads GAGVSQSPSNKVTEKGKDVELRCDPISGHTALYWYRQSLGQGLEFLIYFQGNSAPDKSGLPSDRFSAERTGGSVSTLTIQRTQQEDSAVYLCASSLVPDSPLHFGNGTRLTVT.

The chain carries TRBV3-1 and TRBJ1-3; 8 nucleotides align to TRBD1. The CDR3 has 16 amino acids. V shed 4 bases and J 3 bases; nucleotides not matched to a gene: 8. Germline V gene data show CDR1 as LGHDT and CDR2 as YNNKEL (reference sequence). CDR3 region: CASSPQGALYGNTIYF. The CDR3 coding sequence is TGTGCCAGCAGCCCTCAGGGGGCTCTCTATGGAAACACCATATATTTT.

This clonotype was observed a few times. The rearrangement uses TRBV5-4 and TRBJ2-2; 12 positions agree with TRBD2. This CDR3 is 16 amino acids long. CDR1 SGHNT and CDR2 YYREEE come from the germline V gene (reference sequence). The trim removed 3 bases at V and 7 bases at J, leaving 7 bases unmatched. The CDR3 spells CASSSTSGRGGGELFF. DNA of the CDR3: TGTGCCAGCAGCTCGACTAGCGGGAGAGGTGGCGGGGAGCTGTTTTTT.

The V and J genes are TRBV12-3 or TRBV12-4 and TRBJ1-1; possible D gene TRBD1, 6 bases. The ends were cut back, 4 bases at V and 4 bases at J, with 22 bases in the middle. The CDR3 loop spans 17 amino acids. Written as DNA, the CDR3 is TGTGCCAGCAGTTATACAGGGTTAGGGGGACGCGGCACTGAAGCTTTCTTT. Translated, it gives CASSYTGLGGRGTEAFF.

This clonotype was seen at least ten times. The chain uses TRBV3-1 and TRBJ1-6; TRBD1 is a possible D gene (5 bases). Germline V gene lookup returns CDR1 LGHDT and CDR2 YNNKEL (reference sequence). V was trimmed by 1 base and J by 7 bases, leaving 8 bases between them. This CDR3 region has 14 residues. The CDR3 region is CASSQGTRNSPLHF. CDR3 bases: TGTGCCAGCAGCCAAGGGACAAGGAATTCACCCCTCCACTTT.

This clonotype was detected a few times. The CDR3: CASSLSGASLFFF. CDR3 sequence (DNA): TGTGCCAGCAGCCTTTCCGGCGCGTCCCTGTTCTTCTTC. V gene TRBV7-2 combines with J gene TRBJ2-1; D not resolved. Trimming took off 5 bases at V and 16 bases at J, with 21 bases between the two ends. The germline V gene has CDR1 SGHTA and CDR2 FQGNSA. The CDR3 consists of 13 residues.

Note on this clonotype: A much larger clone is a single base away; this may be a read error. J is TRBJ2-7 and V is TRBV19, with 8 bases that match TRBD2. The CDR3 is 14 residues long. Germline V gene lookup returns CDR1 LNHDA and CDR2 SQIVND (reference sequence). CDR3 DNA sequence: TGTGCCAGTAGCCGGGCGGGGGGCCTCTACGTGCAGTACTTC. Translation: CASSRAGGLYVQYF.

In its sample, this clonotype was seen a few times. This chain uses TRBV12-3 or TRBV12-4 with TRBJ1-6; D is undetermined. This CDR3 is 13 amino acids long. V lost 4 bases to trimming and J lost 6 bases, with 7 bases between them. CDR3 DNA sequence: TGTGCCAGCAGTTCGGGTCCTAATTCACCCCTCCACTTT. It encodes CASSSGPNSPLHF.

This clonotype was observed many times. CDR3 amino acids: CASTVTYEQYF. For the CDR3, the DNA is TGTGCCAGCACCGTTACCTACGAGCAGTACTTC. This chain joins TRBV7-9 and TRBJ2-7; D not certain. V was clipped by 7 bases and J by 2 bases, with 6 bases between them. This CDR3 spans 11 amino acids. CDR1 and CDR2 from the germline V gene are SEHNR and FQNEAQ (reference sequence).

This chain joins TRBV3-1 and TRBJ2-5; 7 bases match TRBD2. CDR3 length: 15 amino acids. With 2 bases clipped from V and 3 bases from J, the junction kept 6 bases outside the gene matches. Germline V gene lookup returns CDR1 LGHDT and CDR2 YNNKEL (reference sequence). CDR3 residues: CASSQPGLPKETQYF. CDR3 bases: TGTGCCAGCAGCCAACCGGGACTACCTAAAGAGACCCAGTACTTC.

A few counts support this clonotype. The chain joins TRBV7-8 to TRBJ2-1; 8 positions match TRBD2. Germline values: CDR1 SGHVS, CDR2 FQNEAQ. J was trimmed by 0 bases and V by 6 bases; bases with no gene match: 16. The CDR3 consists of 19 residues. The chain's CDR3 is CASSRAYPGGHGSYNEQFF. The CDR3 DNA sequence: TGTGCCAGCAGTAGGGCCTACCCGGGGGGGCATGGCTCCTACAATGAGCAGTTCTTC.

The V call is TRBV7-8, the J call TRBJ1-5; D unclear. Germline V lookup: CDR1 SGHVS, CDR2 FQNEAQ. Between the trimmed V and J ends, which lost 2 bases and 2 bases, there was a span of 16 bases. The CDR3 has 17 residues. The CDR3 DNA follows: TGTGCCAGCAGCTTACGCGCCCGGACGCAGGGCAATCAGCCCCAGCATTTT. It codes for CASSLRARTQGNQPQHF.

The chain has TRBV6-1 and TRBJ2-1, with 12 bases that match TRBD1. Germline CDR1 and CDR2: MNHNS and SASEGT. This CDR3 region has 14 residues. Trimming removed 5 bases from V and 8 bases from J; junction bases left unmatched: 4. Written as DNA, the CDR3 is TGTGCCAGCAGTATCGGGACAGGGGGCGATGAGCAGTTCTTC. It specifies CASSIGTGGDEQFF.

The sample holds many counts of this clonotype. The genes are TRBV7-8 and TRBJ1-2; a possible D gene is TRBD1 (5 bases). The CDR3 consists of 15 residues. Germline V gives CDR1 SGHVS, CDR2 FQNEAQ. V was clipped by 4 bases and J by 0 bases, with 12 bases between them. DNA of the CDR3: TGTGCCAGCAGCTCAAGGACACTTACTAACTATGGCTACACCTTC. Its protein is CASSSRTLTNYGYTF.

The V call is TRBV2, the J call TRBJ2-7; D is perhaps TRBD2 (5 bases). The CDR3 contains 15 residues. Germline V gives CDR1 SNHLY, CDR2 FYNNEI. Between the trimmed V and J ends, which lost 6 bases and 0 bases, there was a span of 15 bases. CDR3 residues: CASRFLETSSYEQYF. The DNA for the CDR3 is TGTGCCAGCAGATTCCTTGAAACTAGCTCCTACGAGCAGTACTTC.

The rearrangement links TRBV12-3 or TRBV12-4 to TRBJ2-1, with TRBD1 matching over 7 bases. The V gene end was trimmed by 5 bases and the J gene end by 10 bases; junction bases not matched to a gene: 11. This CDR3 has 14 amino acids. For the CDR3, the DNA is TGTGCCAGCAGTAAAACCCGGACAGGCGCAGAGCAGTTCTTC. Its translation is CASSKTRTGAEQFF.

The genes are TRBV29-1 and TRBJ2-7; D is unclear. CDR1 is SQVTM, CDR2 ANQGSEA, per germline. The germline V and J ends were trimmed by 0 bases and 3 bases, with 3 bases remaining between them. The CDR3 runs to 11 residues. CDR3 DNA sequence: TGCAGCGTTGAAGAGTTCTACGAGCAGTACTTC. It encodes CSVEEFYEQYF.